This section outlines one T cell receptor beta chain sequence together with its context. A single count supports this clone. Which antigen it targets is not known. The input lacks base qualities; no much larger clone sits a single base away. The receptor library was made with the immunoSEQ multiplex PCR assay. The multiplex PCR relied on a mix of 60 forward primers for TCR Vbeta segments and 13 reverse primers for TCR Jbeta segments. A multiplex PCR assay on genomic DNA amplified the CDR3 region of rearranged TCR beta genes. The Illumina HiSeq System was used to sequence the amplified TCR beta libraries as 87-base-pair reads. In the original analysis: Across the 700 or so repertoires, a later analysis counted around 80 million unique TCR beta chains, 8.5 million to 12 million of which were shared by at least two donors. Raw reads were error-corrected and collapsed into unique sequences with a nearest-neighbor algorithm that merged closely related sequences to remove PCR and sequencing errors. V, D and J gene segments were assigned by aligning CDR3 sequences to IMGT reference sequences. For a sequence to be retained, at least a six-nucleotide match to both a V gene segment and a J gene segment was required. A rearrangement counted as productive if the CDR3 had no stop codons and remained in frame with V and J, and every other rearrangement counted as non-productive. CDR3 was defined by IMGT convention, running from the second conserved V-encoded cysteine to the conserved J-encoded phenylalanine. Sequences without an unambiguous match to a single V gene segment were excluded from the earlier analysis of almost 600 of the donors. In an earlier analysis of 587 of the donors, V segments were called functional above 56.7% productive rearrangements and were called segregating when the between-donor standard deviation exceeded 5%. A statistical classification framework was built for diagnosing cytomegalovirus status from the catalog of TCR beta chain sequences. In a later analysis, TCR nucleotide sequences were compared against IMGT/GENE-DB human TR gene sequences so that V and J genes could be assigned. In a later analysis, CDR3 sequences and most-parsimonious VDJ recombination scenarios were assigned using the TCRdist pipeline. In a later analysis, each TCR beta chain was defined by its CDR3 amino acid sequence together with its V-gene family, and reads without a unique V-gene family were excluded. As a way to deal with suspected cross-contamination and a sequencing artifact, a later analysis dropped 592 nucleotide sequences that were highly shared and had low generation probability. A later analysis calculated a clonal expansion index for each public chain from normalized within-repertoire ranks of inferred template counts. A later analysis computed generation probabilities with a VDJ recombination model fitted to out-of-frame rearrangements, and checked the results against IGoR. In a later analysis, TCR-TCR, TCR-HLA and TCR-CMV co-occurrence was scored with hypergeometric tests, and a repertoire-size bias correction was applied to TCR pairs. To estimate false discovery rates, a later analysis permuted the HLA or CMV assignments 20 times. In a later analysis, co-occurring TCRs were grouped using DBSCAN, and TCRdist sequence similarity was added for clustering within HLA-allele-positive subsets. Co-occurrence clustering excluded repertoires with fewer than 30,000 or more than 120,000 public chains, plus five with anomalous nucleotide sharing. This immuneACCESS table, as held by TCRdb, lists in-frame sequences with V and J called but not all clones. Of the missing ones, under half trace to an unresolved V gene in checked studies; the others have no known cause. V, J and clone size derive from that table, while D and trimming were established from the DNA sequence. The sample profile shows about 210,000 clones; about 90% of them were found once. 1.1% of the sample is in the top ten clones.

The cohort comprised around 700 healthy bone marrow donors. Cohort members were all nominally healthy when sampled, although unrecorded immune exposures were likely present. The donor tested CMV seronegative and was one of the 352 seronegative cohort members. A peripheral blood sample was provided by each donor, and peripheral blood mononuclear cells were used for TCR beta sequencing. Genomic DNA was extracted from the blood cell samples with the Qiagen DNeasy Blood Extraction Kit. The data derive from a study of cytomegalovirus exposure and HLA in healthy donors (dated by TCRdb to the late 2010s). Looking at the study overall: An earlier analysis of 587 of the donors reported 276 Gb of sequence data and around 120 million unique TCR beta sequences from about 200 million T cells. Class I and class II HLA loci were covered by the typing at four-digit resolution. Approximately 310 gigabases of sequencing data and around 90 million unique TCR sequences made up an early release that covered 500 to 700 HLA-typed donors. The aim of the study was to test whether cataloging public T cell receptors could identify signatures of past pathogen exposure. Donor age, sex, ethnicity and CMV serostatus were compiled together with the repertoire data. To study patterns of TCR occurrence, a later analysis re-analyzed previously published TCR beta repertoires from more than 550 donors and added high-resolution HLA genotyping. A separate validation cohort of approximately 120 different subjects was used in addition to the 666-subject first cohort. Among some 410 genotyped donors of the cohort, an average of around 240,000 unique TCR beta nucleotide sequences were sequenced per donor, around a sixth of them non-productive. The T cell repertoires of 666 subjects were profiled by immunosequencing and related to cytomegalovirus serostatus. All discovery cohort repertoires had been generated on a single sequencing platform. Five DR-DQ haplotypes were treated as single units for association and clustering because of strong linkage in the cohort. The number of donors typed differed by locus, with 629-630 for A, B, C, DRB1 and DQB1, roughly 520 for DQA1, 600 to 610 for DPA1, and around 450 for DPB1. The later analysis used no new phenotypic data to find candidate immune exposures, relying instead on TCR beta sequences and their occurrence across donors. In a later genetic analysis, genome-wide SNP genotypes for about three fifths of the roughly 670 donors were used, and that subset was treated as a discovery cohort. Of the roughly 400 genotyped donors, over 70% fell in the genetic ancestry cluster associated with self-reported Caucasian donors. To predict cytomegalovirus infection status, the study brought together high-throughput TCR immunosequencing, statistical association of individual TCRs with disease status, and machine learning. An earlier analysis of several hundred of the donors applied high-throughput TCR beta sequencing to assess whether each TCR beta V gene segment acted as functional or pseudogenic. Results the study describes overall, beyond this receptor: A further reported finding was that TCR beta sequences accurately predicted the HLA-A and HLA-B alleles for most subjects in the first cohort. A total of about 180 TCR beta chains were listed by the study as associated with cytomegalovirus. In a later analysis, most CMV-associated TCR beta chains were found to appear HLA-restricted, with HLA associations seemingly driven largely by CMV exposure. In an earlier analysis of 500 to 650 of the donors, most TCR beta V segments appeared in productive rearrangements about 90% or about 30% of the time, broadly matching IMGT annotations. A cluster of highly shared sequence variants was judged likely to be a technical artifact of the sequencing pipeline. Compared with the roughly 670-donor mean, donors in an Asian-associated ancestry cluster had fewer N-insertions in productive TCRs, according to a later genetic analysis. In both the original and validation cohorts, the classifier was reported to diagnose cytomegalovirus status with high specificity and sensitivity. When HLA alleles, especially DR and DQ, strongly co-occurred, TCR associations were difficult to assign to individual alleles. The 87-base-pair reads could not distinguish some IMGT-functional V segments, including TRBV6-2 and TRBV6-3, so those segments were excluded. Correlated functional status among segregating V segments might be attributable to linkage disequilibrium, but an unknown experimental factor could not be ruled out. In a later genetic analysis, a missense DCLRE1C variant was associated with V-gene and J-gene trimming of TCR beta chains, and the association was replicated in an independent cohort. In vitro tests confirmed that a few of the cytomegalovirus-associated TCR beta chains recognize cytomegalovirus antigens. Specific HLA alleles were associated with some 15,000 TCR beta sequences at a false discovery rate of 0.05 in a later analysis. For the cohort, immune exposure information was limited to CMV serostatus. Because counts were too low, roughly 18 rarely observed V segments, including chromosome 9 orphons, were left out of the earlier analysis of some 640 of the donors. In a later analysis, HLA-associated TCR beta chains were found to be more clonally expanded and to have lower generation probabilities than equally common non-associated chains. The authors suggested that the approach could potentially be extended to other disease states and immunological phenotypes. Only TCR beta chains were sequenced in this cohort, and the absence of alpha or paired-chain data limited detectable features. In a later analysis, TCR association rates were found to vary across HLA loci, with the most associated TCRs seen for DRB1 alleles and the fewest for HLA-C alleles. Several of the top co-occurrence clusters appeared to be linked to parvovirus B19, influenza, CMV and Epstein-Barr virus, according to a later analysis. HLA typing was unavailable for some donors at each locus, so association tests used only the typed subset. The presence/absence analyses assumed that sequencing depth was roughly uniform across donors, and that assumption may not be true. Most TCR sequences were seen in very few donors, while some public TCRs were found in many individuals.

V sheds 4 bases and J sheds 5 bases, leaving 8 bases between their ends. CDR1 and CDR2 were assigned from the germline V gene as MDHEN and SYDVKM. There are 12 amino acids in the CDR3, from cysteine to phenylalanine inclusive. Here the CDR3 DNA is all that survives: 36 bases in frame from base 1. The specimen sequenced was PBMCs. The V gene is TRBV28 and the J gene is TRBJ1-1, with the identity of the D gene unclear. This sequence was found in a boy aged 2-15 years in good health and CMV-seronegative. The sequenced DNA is TGTGCCAGCAGTTCAACGCGGACTGAAGCTTTCTTT. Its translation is CASSSTRTEAFF.